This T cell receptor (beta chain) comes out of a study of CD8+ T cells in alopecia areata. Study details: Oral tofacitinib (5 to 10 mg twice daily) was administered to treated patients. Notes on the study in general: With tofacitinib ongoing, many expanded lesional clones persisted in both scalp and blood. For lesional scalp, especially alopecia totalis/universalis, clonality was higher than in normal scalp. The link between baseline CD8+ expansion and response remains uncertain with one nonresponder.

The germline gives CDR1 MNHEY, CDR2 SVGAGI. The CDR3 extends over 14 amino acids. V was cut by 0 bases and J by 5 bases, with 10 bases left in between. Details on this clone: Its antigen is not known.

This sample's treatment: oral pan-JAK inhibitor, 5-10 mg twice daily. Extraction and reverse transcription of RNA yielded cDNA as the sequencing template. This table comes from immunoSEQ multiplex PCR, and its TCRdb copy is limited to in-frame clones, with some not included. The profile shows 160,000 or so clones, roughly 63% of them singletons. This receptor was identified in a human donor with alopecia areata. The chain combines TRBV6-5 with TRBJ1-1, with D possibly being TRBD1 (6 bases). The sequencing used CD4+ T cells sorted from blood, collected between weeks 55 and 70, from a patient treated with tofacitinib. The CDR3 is CASSYSQGSTEAFF. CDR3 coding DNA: TGTGCCAGCAGTTACTCACAGGGTAGTACTGAAGCTTTCTTT.